This T cell receptor (beta chain) was sequenced for a study of T cell responses to AZD1222 COVID-19 vaccine. Germline trimming cut 4 bases from V and 11 bases from J; bases unmatched to any gene: 6. The V gene's germline CDR1 is SGHRS and CDR2 YFSETQ. The CDR3 totals 13 residues. TCRdb's copy holds only in-frame clones and misses some; the assay was immunoSEQ multiplex PCR. The sample has 200,000 or so clones; about 87% are singletons. This chain joins TRBV5-1 and TRBJ2-5, with TRBD1 identical over 12 bases. The receptor was isolated from an adult in good health. This specimen was peripheral blood, taken on day 0 of MenACWY control vaccination. The CDR3 bases are TGCGCCAGCAGCGCCGGGACAGGGGGCGGGCAGTACTTC. This encodes CASSAGTGGGQYF.